One sample yielded the 32 T cell receptor beta chains listed below, sequenced in a study of OX40 agonist ivuxolimab in advanced cancers. Method: immunoSEQ multiplex PCR; TCRdb's copy keeps in-frame clones and lacks some. The data show 50,000 to 70,000 clones, 84% seen once. This sample comprised CD4+ or CD8+ T cells sorted from blood, obtained in a trial of the OX40 agonist ivuxolimab. The receptors originated from an adult with an advanced solid tumor such as melanoma, head and neck, liver or kidney cancer.

The rearrangement links TRBV9 to TRBJ2-2, with D hard to call. The V end was cut by 0 bases, the J end by 3 bases, with 12 bases between. The germline CDR1 and CDR2 sequences are SGDLS and YYNGEE. This CDR3 region has 16 residues. CDR3 sequence (DNA): TGTGCCAGCAGCGTAGATCACCTCGGCGACACCGGGGAGCTGTTTTTT. Protein sequence: CASSVDHLGDTGELFF.

This clone appeared a single time. Other nucleotide sequences in the sample specify the same CDR3. V is TRBV28 and J is TRBJ2-5; D not certain. The CDR3 extends over 10 amino acids. Trimming stripped 5 bases from V and 2 bases from J, with 0 bases between. The germline gives CDR1 MDHEN, CDR2 SYDVKM. As DNA, the CDR3 is TGTGCCAGCAGTCAAGAGACCCAGTACTTC. Translating gives CASSQETQYF.

This chain uses TRBV2 with TRBJ2-7; D is possibly TRBD1 (6 bases). Trimming left V 8 bases short and J 5 bases short, with 10 bases between. The CDR3 loop spans 11 amino acids. CDR1 is SNHLY, CDR2 FYNNEI, per germline. CDR3 residues: CASHTGHEQYF. In nucleotides, the CDR3 is TGTGCCAGCCATACAGGGCACGAGCAGTACTTC.

This rearrangement joins TRBV28 to TRBJ2-4; D is unresolved. V was trimmed by 6 bases and J by 1 base, leaving 7 bases between them. The germline V gene encodes CDR1 MDHEN and CDR2 SYDVKM. The CDR3 has 13 residues. The CDR3 region has the DNA TGTGCCAGCAGCCGGAGTGCCAAAAACATTCAGTACTTC. Translating it yields CASSRSAKNIQYF.

This clone was seen more than once but under ten times. This likely comes from a read error, as the CDR3 has no conserved phenylalanine or tryptophan at its end. Because the CDR3's place on the DNA is in doubt, the DNA is left out and the CDR3 is given as listed by TCRdb. This chain connects TRBV23-1 to TRBJ1-6; the D call in the table, TRBD1, was not verified against the DNA. TRBV23-1 is reported as an ORF; its role is uncertain. The CDR3 is 16 residues long, counting both termini. The CDR3: CASSQSSFPMAGQPPG.

This chain links TRBV4-2 with TRBJ2-5, with no clear D. The CDR3 runs to 15 residues. Germline lookup yields CDR1 LGHNA and CDR2 YNFKEQ. Trimming left V 3 bases short and J 1 base short, with 12 bases between. The CDR3 DNA is TGTGCCAGCAGCCATAATCTGGGGATCCAAGAGACCCAGTACTTC. It translates to CASSHNLGIQETQYF.

This clone has only one observation. The J gene is TRBJ1-6, the V gene TRBV11-2; 8 nucleotides line up with TRBD1. Germline loops: CDR1 SGHAT, CDR2 FQNNGV. CDR3 length equals 18 residues. Trimming took 2 bases from V and 4 from J; bases not matched to a gene: 10. CDR3 loop: CASSLNLDRDVYNSPLHF. As DNA, the CDR3 is TGTGCCAGCAGCTTAAACTTGGACAGGGACGTTTATAATTCACCCCTCCACTTT.

The rearrangement joins TRBV18 to TRBJ2-1, with a weak D call TRBD1 (5 bases). Trimming pared 8 bases from V and 5 bases from J, leaving 19 bases between. CDR1 KGHSH and CDR2 LQKENI come from the germline V gene. This CDR3 spans 15 amino acids. CDR3 in DNA: TGTGCCAGCACCCCTGCAGGGTTCTACAACAATGAGCAGTTCTTC. Translation gives CASTPAGFYNNEQFF.

The table lists this clone with a count of one. V is TRBV11-1 and J is TRBJ1-1, with D perhaps matching TRBD1 (6 bases). The ends were cut back, 2 bases at V and 5 bases at J, with 15 bases in the middle. This CDR3 is 15 amino acids long. CDR1 and CDR2 (germline): SGHAT, FQDESV (reference sequence). CDR3 coding DNA: TGTGCCAGCAGCTTATTGAGGGGGTCTTTAACTGAAGCTTTCTTT. Protein product: CASSLLRGSLTEAFF.

This sequence joins TRBV18 and TRBJ2-5; perhaps TRBD2 as D (6 bases). This CDR3 spans 15 amino acids. The V end lost 0 bases, the J end lost 2 bases, and 10 bases lay between the germline ends. Germline CDR1 reads KGHSH; CDR2 reads LQKENI. The CDR3 region is CASSPPNGLQETQYF. The CDR3 DNA sequence: TGTGCCAGCTCACCACCCAACGGACTACAAGAGACCCAGTACTTC. Full variable domain (outside the CDR3, taken from reference TRBV18 and TRBJ2-5): NAGVMQNPRHLVRRRGQEARLRCSPMKGHSHVYWYRQLPEEGLKFMVYLQKENIIDESGMPKERFSAEFPKEGPSILRIQQVVRGDSAAYFCASSPPNGLQETQYFGPGTRLLVL.

The chain recombines TRBV9 with TRBJ2-4; D remains ambiguous. The CDR3 totals 13 residues. The V gene's germline CDR1 is SGDLS and CDR2 YYNGEE. Deletions cut 3 bases from V and 2 bases from J, with 6 bases between. The CDR3 DNA is TGTGCCAGCAGCGCCTCGCCCAAAAACATTCAGTACTTC. This codes for CASSASPKNIQYF.

The CDR3 sequence is CASSQRDGTGELFF. The CDR3 bases are TGTGCCAGCAGCCAAAGAGACGGGACCGGGGAGCTGTTTTTT. V gene TRBV4-2 combines with J gene TRBJ2-2; D remains unclear. V gave up 2 bases and J gave up 5 bases, with 9 bases separating them. The CDR3 consists of 14 residues. CDR1 LGHNA and CDR2 YNFKEQ come from the germline V gene.

The chain recombines TRBV7-9 with TRBJ1-1; 7 nucleotides agree with TRBD1. J gave up 4 bases and V 7 bases, and 12 bases lay outside the gene matches. Germline assignment: CDR1 SEHNR and CDR2 FQNEAQ (reference sequence). CDR3 size: 15 residues. The CDR3 protein is CASTPPLTGFTEAFF. The CDR3 DNA is TGTGCCAGCACTCCCCCTCTGACAGGGTTCACTGAAGCTTTCTTT.

The rearrangement links TRBV18 to TRBJ1-2; D is unclear. Germline-derived CDR1 and CDR2 are KGHSH and LQKENI. The CDR3 is 12 residues long. The V and J ends lost 2 bases and 4 bases respectively, with 5 bases between them. Here the CDR3 reads CASSPETYGYTF. The DNA for the CDR3 is TGTGCCAGCTCACCAGAAACCTATGGCTACACCTTC. Filled out from reference TRBV18 and TRBJ1-2, the complete variable domain reads NAGVMQNPRHLVRRRGQEARLRCSPMKGHSHVYWYRQLPEEGLKFMVYLQKENIIDESGMPKERFSAEFPKEGPSILRIQQVVRGDSAAYFCASSPETYGYTFGSGTRLTVV.

The CDR3 sequence is CASSQGQLKETQYF. The CDR3 coding sequence is TGTGCCAGCAGCCAGGGACAGCTAAAAGAGACCCAGTACTTC. This rearrangement joins TRBV6-5 to TRBJ2-5, with 7 bases that match TRBD1. The CDR3 totals 14 residues. Germline trimming cut 6 bases from V and 3 bases from J; bases unmatched to any gene: 7. The germline V gene encodes CDR1 MNHEY and CDR2 SVGAGI.

The J gene is TRBJ2-2, the V gene TRBV5-6; D is unclear. The germline V gene has CDR1 SGHDT and CDR2 YYEEEE. The CDR3 length is 15 residues. V dropped 2 bases and J dropped 2 bases, with 10 bases sitting between them. CDR3 DNA sequence: TGTGCCAGCAGCTTAGTAGACGGAAACACCGGGGAGCTGTTTTTT. Protein: CASSLVDGNTGELFF.

This chain uses TRBV9 with TRBJ2-1, with unresolved D. Germline CDR1 is SGDLS and CDR2 is YYNGEE. This CDR3 is 15 amino acids long. V was shortened by 1 base and J by 7 bases, with 15 bases between the two germline ends. The CDR3 region is CASSVSPLIRNEQFF. In DNA, the CDR3 is TGTGCCAGCAGCGTATCTCCACTCATCCGGAATGAGCAGTTCTTC.

The CDR3 spells CASSLGERAEAFF. CDR3 coding DNA: TGTGCCAGCAGCTTAGGGGAAAGGGCTGAAGCTTTCTTT. This chain uses TRBV7-3 with TRBJ1-1; D is unresolved. From germline, CDR1 is SGHTA and CDR2 FQGTGA. The CDR3 covers 13 residues. The germline V and J ends were trimmed by 2 bases and 6 bases, with 10 bases remaining between them.

The gene calls are TRBV7-3 and TRBJ2-1, with 8 bases fitting TRBD2. Germline CDR1 and CDR2: SGHTA and FQGTGA. The V and J ends lost 4 bases and 2 bases, in that order; junction bases with no gene match: 4. The CDR3 runs to 15 residues. The CDR3 region has the DNA TGTGCCAGCAGCTACCTAGCGGGCCCCTACAATGAGCAGTTCTTC. It is translated as CASSYLAGPYNEQFF.

The chain uses TRBV19 and TRBJ1-5; D might be TRBD1 (6 bases). CDR1 is LNHDA, CDR2 SQIVND, per germline (reference sequence). The CDR3 extends over 15 amino acids. With 2 bases removed from V and 0 bases from J, the gap between germline ends came to 8 bases. CDR3 coding DNA: TGTGCCAGTAGTATATCAGGGGATAGCAATCAGCCCCAGCATTTT. Translation gives CASSISGDSNQPQHF.

The chain combines TRBV27 with TRBJ2-7; tentative D call: TRBD2 (6 bases). V was trimmed by 2 bases and J by 2 bases, leaving 10 bases between them. There are 14 residues in the CDR3. The germline gives CDR1 MNHEY, CDR2 SMNVEV (reference sequence). The CDR3 region has the DNA TGTGCCAGCAGTTTAGTGGGGGGACCCTACGAGCAGTACTTC. Residues: CASSLVGGPYEQYF.

The genes are TRBV7-9 and TRBJ2-5; 9 bases are shared with TRBD2. Germline values: CDR1 SEHNR, CDR2 FQNEAQ (reference sequence). This CDR3 has 14 residues. The V gene end was trimmed by 5 bases and the J gene end by 5 bases; junction bases not matched to a gene: 6. The CDR3 nucleotides are TGTGCCAGCAGCCGTAATAGCGGGAGTGAGACCCAGTACTTC. This gives the protein CASSRNSGSETQYF.

In DNA form, the CDR3 reads TGTGCCAGCAGCCCCAGGGGCGCCCCCTCTGGAAACACCATATATTTT. Protein product: CASSPRGAPSGNTIYF. This chain uses TRBV7-9 with TRBJ1-3; the D gene is possibly TRBD1 (6 bases). CDR1 and CDR2 (germline): SEHNR, FQNEAQ (reference sequence). The germline V and J ends were trimmed by 5 bases and 0 bases, with 14 bases remaining between them. This CDR3 region has 16 residues.

As DNA, the CDR3 is TGCGCCAGCAGCTTTGGGGGCACAGATACGCAGTATTTT. It yields the protein CASSFGGTDTQYF. V is TRBV5-1 and J is TRBJ2-3, with no clear D. Germline loops: CDR1 SGHRS, CDR2 YFSETQ. This CDR3 has 13 residues. Trimming left V 2 bases short and J 1 base short, with 5 bases between.

The chain is built from TRBV19 and TRBJ1-5, with TRBD1 identical over 8 bases. The CDR3 totals 15 residues. Germline lookup yields CDR1 LNHDA and CDR2 SQIVND (reference sequence). V lost 5 bases and J lost 7; bases outside the gene matches: 10. Written as DNA, the CDR3 is TGTGCCAGTAGTGCAGACAGGGGCCCCTGGCAGCCCCAGCATTTT. Residues: CASSADRGPWQPQHF.

The V gene is TRBV5-1, the J gene TRBJ2-3; TRBD2 matches 9 bases. Germline V CDR1 and CDR2: SGHRS, YFSETQ. The CDR3 sequence is 17 residues long. With V trimmed by 3 bases and J by 1 base, 9 bases remained unmatched. The CDR3 region is CASSSLSSGSGTDTQYF. CDR3 coding DNA: TGCGCCAGCAGCTCGCTGAGTAGCGGGAGCGGCACAGATACGCAGTATTTT.

The V and J genes are TRBV28 and TRBJ2-7; D may be TRBD1 or TRBD2 (5 bases each). V lost 6 bases and J 1 base, leaving 19 bases between the germline ends. The CDR3 has 16 residues. CDR1 and CDR2 from the germline V gene are MDHEN and SYDVKM. The CDR3 protein is CASSKIRDGPSYEQYF. The CDR3 region has the DNA TGTGCCAGCAGCAAAATCCGGGACGGCCCGTCCTACGAGCAGTACTTC.

This chain links TRBV5-8 with TRBJ1-4, with D possibly TRBD1 on 6 matching bases. Germline CDR1 and CDR2: SGHTS and YDEGEE. This CDR3 is built from 15 residues. Deletions cut 0 bases from V and 5 bases from J, with 11 bases between. The chain's CDR3 is CASSLGGQGNEKLFF. The CDR3, as DNA: TGTGCCAGCAGCTTGGGCGGGCAGGGGAATGAAAAACTGTTTTTT.

The V and J genes are TRBV30 and TRBJ2-6; 11 nucleotides line up with TRBD1. From germline, CDR1 is GTSNPN and CDR2 SVGIG (reference sequence). The CDR3 runs 17 residues. V was pared by 4 bases and J by 0 bases, with 5 bases of the junction left unmatched. The chain's CDR3 is CAWTPGQGVSGANVLTF. As DNA, the CDR3 is TGTGCCTGGACCCCGGGACAGGGGGTCTCTGGGGCCAACGTCCTGACTTTC.

This sequence joins TRBV7-3 and TRBJ2-1; 8 bases are a match to TRBD2. The CDR3 sequence is 17 residues long. V shed 1 base, J shed 0 bases, and the junction held 5 bases outside the gene matches. CDR1 is SGHTA, CDR2 FQGTGA, per germline. In nucleotides, the CDR3 is TGTGCCAGCAGCTTAATGGTAGCGGGGAACTCCTACAATGAGCAGTTCTTC. It yields the protein CASSLMVAGNSYNEQFF.

The genes are TRBV7-3 and TRBJ2-1; 13 bases align to TRBD2. Germline assignment: CDR1 SGHTA and CDR2 FQGTGA. V was pared by 4 bases and J by 10 bases, with 7 bases of the junction left unmatched. The CDR3 spans 15 residues. In nucleotides, the CDR3 is TGTGCCAGCAGCTCAGGACTAGCGGGGGTGACCGAGCAGTTCTTC. Residues: CASSSGLAGVTEQFF.

This clone has just one count. V usage is TRBV4-1 and J usage is TRBJ1-4; D is perhaps TRBD1 (5 bases). The CDR3 runs to 16 residues. The V gene lost 4 bases and the J gene lost 5 bases, with 17 bases spanning the gap. The V gene's germline CDR1 is MGHRA and CDR2 YSYEKL. Here the CDR3 reads CASSPLGGRENEKLFF. The CDR3 DNA is TGCGCCAGCAGCCCTTTGGGGGGTAGAGAAAATGAAAAACTGTTTTTT.